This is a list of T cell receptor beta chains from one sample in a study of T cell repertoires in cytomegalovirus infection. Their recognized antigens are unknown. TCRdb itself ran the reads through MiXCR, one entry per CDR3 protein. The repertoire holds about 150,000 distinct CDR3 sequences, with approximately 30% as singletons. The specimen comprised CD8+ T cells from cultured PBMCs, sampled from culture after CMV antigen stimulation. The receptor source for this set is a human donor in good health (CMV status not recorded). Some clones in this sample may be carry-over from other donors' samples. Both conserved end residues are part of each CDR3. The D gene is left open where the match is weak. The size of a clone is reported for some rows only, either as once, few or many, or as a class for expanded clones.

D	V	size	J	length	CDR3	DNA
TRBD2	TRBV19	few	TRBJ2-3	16	CATDTGTSGATDTQYF	TGTGCCACCGATACTGGGACTAGCGGGGCAACAGATACGCAGTATTTT
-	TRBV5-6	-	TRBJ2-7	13	CASSLWQGPEQYF	TGTGCCAGCAGCTTGTGGCAGGGGCCAGAGCAGTACTTC
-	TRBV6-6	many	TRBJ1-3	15	CASSSTGSSGNTIYF	TGTGCCAGCAGTTCGACAGGATCCTCTGGAAACACCATATATTTT
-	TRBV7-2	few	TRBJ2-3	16	CASSLMWRGRTDTQYF	TGTGCCAGCAGCTTAATGTGGCGGGGACGCACAGATACGCAGTATTTT
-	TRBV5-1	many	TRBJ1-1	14	CASSLVGINTEAFF	TGCGCCAGCAGCTTGGTGGGCATAAACACTGAAGCTTTCTTT
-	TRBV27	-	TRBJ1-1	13	CASRVTGYTEAFF	TGTGCCAGCAGAGTTACAGGGTACACTGAAGCTTTCTTT
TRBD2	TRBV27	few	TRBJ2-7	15	CASSRSGGSAYEQYF	TGTGCCAGCAGCCGGTCCGGGGGGTCGGCCTACGAGCAGTACTTC
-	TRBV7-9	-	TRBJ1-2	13	CAGSLGGLDGYTF	TGTGCCGGCTCGCTCGGGGGTCTCGATGGCTACACCTTC
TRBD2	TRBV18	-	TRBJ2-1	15	CASSPRGGRWNEQFF	TGTGCCAGCTCACCCCGGGGGGGCCGATGGAATGAGCAGTTCTTC
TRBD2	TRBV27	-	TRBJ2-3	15	CASNRNSGGQNTQYF	TGTGCCAGCAACCGGAATAGCGGGGGGCAGAATACGCAGTATTTT
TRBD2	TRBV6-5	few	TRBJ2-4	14	CASTPGGGGNIQYF	TGTGCCAGCACTCCTGGCGGGGGGGGAAACATTCAGTACTTC
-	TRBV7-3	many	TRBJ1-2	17	CASSPSDGGAAGYGYTF	TGTGCCAGCAGCCCAAGTGACGGGGGGGCGGCTGGTTATGGCTACACCTTC
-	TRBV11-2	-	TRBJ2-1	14	CASSLGGRTNELFF	TGTGCCAGCAGCTTAGGGGGCAGGACCAATGAGCTGTTCTTC
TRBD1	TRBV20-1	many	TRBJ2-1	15	CSADQGQVLGNEQFF	TGCAGTGCCGACCAGGGACAGGTTTTAGGGAATGAGCAGTTCTTC
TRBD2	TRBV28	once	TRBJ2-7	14	CASRHAAGGYEQYF	TGTGCCAGCAGGCATGCCGCGGGGGGTTACGAGCAGTACTTC
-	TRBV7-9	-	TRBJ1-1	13	CASSTGLNTEAFF	TGTGCCAGCAGCACGGGACTGAACACTGAAGCTTTCTTT
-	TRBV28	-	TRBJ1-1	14	CASSFISSLPEAFF	TGTGCCAGCAGTTTCATTTCGTCACTACCTGAAGCTTTCTTT
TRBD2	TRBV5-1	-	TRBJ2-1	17	CASSWSGLAGKGNEQFF	TGCGCCAGCAGCTGGTCAGGACTAGCGGGAAAAGGGAATGAGCAGTTCTTC
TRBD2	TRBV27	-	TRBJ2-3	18	CASSSRAGLALSTDTQYF	TGTGCCAGCAGTTCCCGGGCAGGACTAGCCCTTAGCACAGATACGCAGTATTTT
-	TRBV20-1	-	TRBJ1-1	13	CSARDNNGLEAFF	TGCAGTGCTAGAGACAACAACGGACTTGAAGCTTTCTTT
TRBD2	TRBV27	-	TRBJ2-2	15	CASRVRGANTGELFF	TGTGCCAGCAGGGTTCGGGGGGCGAACACCGGGGAGCTGTTTTTT
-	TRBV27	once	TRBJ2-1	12	CASSSDDNEQFF	TGTGCCAGCAGTTCGGATGACAATGAGCAGTTCTTC
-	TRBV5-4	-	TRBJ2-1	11	CASSLGTEQFF	TGTGCCAGCAGCTTGGGGACAGAGCAGTTCTTC
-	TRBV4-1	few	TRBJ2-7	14	CASSPGQNSYEQYF	TGCGCCAGCAGCCCGGGGCAGAATTCCTACGAGCAGTACTTC
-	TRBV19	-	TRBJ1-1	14	CASSQTGPATEAFF	TGTGCCAGTAGTCAGACGGGACCGGCCACTGAAGCTTTCTTT
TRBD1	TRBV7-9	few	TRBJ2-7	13	CASSFTGVYEQYF	TGTGCCAGCAGCTTTACAGGGGTCTACGAGCAGTACTTC
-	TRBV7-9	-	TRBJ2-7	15	CASSLAVADPYEQYF	TGTGCCAGCAGCTTAGCGGTAGCGGACCCCTACGAGCAGTACTTC
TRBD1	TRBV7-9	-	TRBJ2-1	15	CASSLEGTGYNEQFF	TGTGCCAGCAGCTTAGAGGGGACAGGTTACAATGAGCAGTTCTTC
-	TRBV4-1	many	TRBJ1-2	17	CASSQEATGALYYGYTF	TGCGCCAGCAGCCAAGAGGCCACCGGAGCTTTGTACTATGGCTACACCTTC
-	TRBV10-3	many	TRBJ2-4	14	CAISESGLGGIQYF	TGTGCCATCAGTGAGTCGGGTCTAGGAGGCATTCAGTACTTC
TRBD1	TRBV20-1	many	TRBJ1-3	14	CSARGGTAGNTIYF	TGCAGTGCTAGGGGCGGGACAGCTGGAAACACCATATATTTT
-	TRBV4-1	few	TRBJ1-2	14	CASSQDRQNYGYTF	TGCGCCAGCAGCCAAGACAGGCAGAACTATGGCTACACCTTC
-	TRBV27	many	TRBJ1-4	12	CASSSGLEKLFF	TGTGCCAGCAGTTCAGGGCTTGAAAAACTGTTTTTT
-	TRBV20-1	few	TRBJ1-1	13	CSAYSLTNTEAFF	TGCAGTGCCTACAGCCTTACGAACACTGAAGCTTTCTTT
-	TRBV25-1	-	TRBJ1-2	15	CASSEGGWAYYGYTF	TGTGCCAGCAGTGAGGGGGGCTGGGCGTACTATGGCTACACCTTC
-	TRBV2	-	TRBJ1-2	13	CARLVGFNYGYTF	TGTGCCAGGCTGGTAGGATTTAACTATGGCTACACCTTC
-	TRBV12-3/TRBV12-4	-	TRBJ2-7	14	CACQAGESSYEQYF	TGTGCCTGCCAGGCCGGAGAAAGCTCCTACGAGCAGTACTTC
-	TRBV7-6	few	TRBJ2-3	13	CASSLEVTDTQYF	TGTGCCAGCAGCTTAGAGGTCACAGATACGCAGTATTTT
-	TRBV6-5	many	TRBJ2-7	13	CASRPHGSYEQYF	TGTGCCAGCAGGCCTCATGGCTCCTACGAGCAGTACTTC
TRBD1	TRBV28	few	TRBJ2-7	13	CASRRGTASEQYF	TGTGCCAGCAGAAGGGGGACAGCCTCCGAGCAGTACTTC
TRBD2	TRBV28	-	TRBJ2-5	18	CASSLFTLAGAYQETQYF	TGTGCCAGCAGTTTATTCACGCTAGCGGGGGCTTACCAAGAGACCCAGTACTTC